This TCR beta chain was recovered during a study of regulatory T cells in long-lasting Graves disease. V was cut by 1 base and J by 3 bases, with 12 bases left in between. The CDR3 is 16 amino acids. Arm-PCR of CDR3 regions and iRepertoire HTBI primers were used to build TCR beta libraries. TCRdb re-derived calls from the multiplex PCR reads in MiXCR, one entry per CDR3 protein. The sample gives about 620,000 distinct CDR3 sequences, 15% to 20% of which show up once; 18% is in the top ten. There are many counts of this clonotype. Sample time point: newly diagnosed GD, antithyroid drugs for less than 3 months. PBMC-extracted RNA yielded the TCR library. EDTA tubes were used for drawing 8.5 to 9.5 milliliters of peripheral blood. This same sample was also taken into another study, of T cells in Graves' hyperthyroidism and ophthalmopathy. As that report states: HTBI primers were the set used in a first-round RT-PCR of the TCR CDR3. The majority of expanded thyroid clonotypes above 0.001 also appeared in blood.

This sample comprised peripheral blood mononuclear cells (PBMCs), obtained at new diagnosis, from a patient treated with antithyroid drugs. This TCR derives from a woman between 25 and 40 years old with Graves disease. The V gene is TRBV12-3 or TRBV12-4, the J gene TRBJ1-4, with a possible D match to TRBD1 (6 bases). The CDR3 DNA reads TGTGCCAGCAGTTTAGGGATTAAGGGGGCTAATGAAAAACTGTTTTTT. Protein sequence: CASSLGIKGANEKLFF.